One sample yielded the 18 T cell receptor beta chains listed below, sequenced in a study of blood T cells in healthy people across ages. Combining a sample-barcoded 5' primer with a J-beta primer mix, a second PCR ran for roughly 7 to 11 cycles. One entry per CDR3 protein, called by TCRdb with MiXCR from the 5' RACE reads. The sample holds around 870,000 distinct CDR3 sequences, about 30% seen once. The sample consisted of blood. Receptors were obtained from an elderly woman in good health.

This clonotype came up many times. The V call is TRBV4-1, the J call TRBJ1-2, with D uncertain. V lost 0 bases and J lost 5, with 25 bases in between. The CDR3 runs 19 residues. The germline V gene has CDR1 MGHRA and CDR2 YSYEKL. The CDR3 sequence: CASSQDTQGLVTAPYGYTF. Written as DNA, the CDR3 is TGCGCCAGCAGCCAAGACACGCAAGGTCTGGTTACTGCCCCGTATGGCTACACCTTC.

This clonotype appeared many times. The chain has TRBV5-1 and TRBJ2-7; tentatively, D is TRBD2 (6 bases). V shed 0 bases and J shed 7 bases, with 14 bases lying between them. Germline CDR1 and CDR2: SGHRS and YFSETQ. The CDR3 has 14 residues. The CDR3 loop is CASSLEGPRGEQYF. The CDR3 DNA sequence: TGCGCCAGCAGCTTGGAAGGACCGCGGGGTGAGCAGTACTTC.

Of note for this clonotype: A much larger clonotype is one base distant, so this may be a read error. This CDR3 reads CVSSPQGRTNEKLFF. For the CDR3, the DNA is TGTGTCAGCAGTCCCCAGGGTAGAACTAATGAAAAACTGTTTTTT. The chain is built from TRBV12-3 or TRBV12-4 and TRBJ1-4; possibly TRBD1 for D (5 bases). This CDR3 contains 15 residues.

This clonotype was picked up many times. The chain uses TRBV27 and TRBJ2-2; no reliable D call. Germline CDR1 and CDR2: MNHEY and SMNVEV (reference sequence). Trimming stripped 5 bases from V and 6 bases from J, with 10 bases between. The length of the CDR3 is 13 residues. Here the CDR3 reads CASSPLSPGELFF. In nucleotides, the CDR3 is TGTGCCAGCAGTCCACTTAGCCCCGGGGAGCTGTTTTTT.

Remarks on this clonotype: A read error may be the cause here, since a much bigger clone is one base away. The chain uses TRBV5-1 and TRBJ1-1; D is unclear. The CDR3 spans 14 residues. V lost 0 bases to trimming and J lost 0 bases, with 6 bases between them. CDR1 is SGHRS, CDR2 YFSETQ, per germline. CDR3 region: CASSLDTLNTEAFF. The CDR3 DNA reads TGCGCCAGCAGCTTGGACACCTTGAACACTGAAGCTTTCTTT.

This clonotype was seen at least ten times. The rearrangement uses TRBV24-1 and TRBJ2-3; D is uncertain. CDR1 is KGHDR, CDR2 SFDVKD, per germline. Trimming removed 3 bases from V and 6 bases from J, with 9 bases in between. This CDR3 has 13 residues. CDR3 in amino acids: CATSDPERDTQYF. The CDR3 bases are TGTGCCACCAGTGATCCCGAGAGGGATACGCAGTATTTT.

This clonotype appeared many times. This chain joins TRBV5-1 and TRBJ2-5; D not resolved. V was cut by 0 bases and J by 5 bases, with 11 bases left in between. The CDR3 totals 14 residues. Germline-derived CDR1 and CDR2 are SGHRS and YFSETQ. This CDR3 reads CASSLARLGETQYF. For the CDR3, the DNA is TGCGCCAGCAGCTTGGCTCGTCTTGGGGAGACCCAGTACTTC.

Only a few counts were recorded for this clonotype. V is TRBV20-1 and J is TRBJ2-3; D may be TRBD1 or TRBD2 (6 bases each). Trimming left V 3 bases short and J 0 bases short, with 10 bases between. Per germline, CDR1 DFQATT and CDR2 SNEGSKA (reference sequence). This CDR3 contains 14 residues. The CDR3 nucleotides are TGCAGTGCTAGTCTCGGGGGCAGCACAGATACGCAGTATTTT. It specifies CSASLGGSTDTQYF.

This clonotype was counted many times. The chain carries TRBV27 and TRBJ1-2, with TRBD1 matching over 8 bases. Germline V gene sequence: CDR1 MNHEY, CDR2 SMNVEV (reference sequence). There are 14 residues in the CDR3. The V and J ends lost 5 bases and 5 bases, in that order; junction bases with no gene match: 7. The CDR3 sequence: CASSQADRVYGYTF. The CDR3 DNA reads TGTGCCAGCAGTCAAGCGGACAGGGTTTATGGCTACACCTTC.

About this clonotype itself: A read error is possible here, since a much larger clone lies one base away. J is TRBJ2-5 and V is TRBV12-3 or TRBV12-4, with 7 bases matching TRBD1. Trimming at V came to 5 bases and at J to 11 bases, leaving 17 bases not matched to a gene. This CDR3 comprises 15 residues. The CDR3 nucleotides read TGTGCCAGCAGTCCCGGGACAGCCTACATCAATGAGCAGTACTTC. Encoded protein: CASSPGTAYINEQYF.

This clonotype has just a few counts. The CDR3 nucleotides are TGCAGTGCCAGCCTATCGAGGGGGCGGGGCGGCTATGGCTACACCTTC. Encoded protein: CSASLSRGRGGYGYTF. This rearrangement joins TRBV20-1 to TRBJ1-2, with 7 bases lining up with TRBD1. Per germline, CDR1 DFQATT and CDR2 SNEGSKA (reference sequence). V was clipped by 6 bases and J by 4 bases; unmatched bases: 17. This CDR3 has 16 amino acids.

The chain joins TRBV20-1 to TRBJ2-4, with TRBD1 matching 7 bases. Losses at the gene ends were 3 bases for V and 12 bases for J; bases not matched to a gene: 5. The germline V gene encodes CDR1 DFQATT and CDR2 SNEGSKA (reference sequence). The CDR3 runs 11 residues. The CDR3 here is CSARLQGSQYF. The CDR3 coding sequence is TGCAGTGCTAGGCTACAGGGGTCTCAGTACTTC.

This chain links TRBV10-2 with TRBJ2-1; TRBD2 matches at 14 bases. The CDR3 sequence is 15 residues long. V gave up 8 bases and J gave up 8 bases; unmatched junction bases: 8. CDR1 and CDR2 (germline): WSHSY, SAAADI. CDR3 coding DNA: TGCGCCAGCCCGGGACTAGCGGGAGTCCGGTATGAGCAGTTCTTC. As protein: CASPGLAGVRYEQFF.

This clonotype was counted only a few times. The genes are TRBV20-1 and TRBJ2-2; 8 nucleotides match TRBD1. The germline gives CDR1 DFQATT, CDR2 SNEGSKA (reference sequence). CDR3 size: 14 residues. V shed 6 bases, J shed 1 base, and the junction held 4 bases outside the gene matches. As DNA, the CDR3 is TGCAGTGCCTCGGGACAGGAGAACACCGGGGAGCTGTTTTTT. Its translation is CSASGQENTGELFF.

This clonotype was counted many times. The chain links TRBV20-1 to TRBJ2-3; D is ambiguous. The CDR3 contains 15 residues. The germline V gene encodes CDR1 DFQATT and CDR2 SNEGSKA (reference sequence). Between the trimmed V and J ends, which lost 3 bases and 0 bases, there was a span of 13 bases. CDR3 nucleotides: TGCAGTGCTAGGGTTTCCGGGCTTAGCACAGATACGCAGTATTTT. Its translation is CSARVSGLSTDTQYF.

This clonotype was observed at least ten times. This chain joins TRBV6-5 and TRBJ2-7, with a possible D match to TRBD2 (6 bases). V was trimmed by 7 bases and J by 1 base, leaving 17 bases between them. The CDR3 loop spans 15 amino acids. Germline V gene data show CDR1 as MNHEY and CDR2 as SVGAGI. The CDR3 loop reads CASTRRSGRSYEQYF. The DNA for the CDR3 is TGTGCCAGCACTAGACGTAGCGGTCGTTCCTACGAGCAGTACTTC.

The V gene is TRBV7-2, the J gene TRBJ2-4, with TRBD2 matching over 8 bases. The CDR3 is made up of 18 amino acids. The V segment lost 1 base and the J segment 0 bases; nucleotides outside the gene matches: 8. From germline, CDR1 is SGHTA and CDR2 FQGNSA. In nucleotides, the CDR3 is TGTGCCAGCAGCTTAGATAGCGGGACCTTAATAGCCAAAAACATTCAGTACTTC. Amino acids: CASSLDSGTLIAKNIQYF.

This clonotype was detected ten times or more. CDR3 nucleotides: TGTGCCAGCAGTTCTGGGACAGTCAGCACAGATACGCAGTATTTT. It specifies CASSSGTVSTDTQYF. This chain uses TRBV2 with TRBJ2-3; TRBD1 matches at 7 bases. V dropped 5 bases and J dropped 0; count of bases not matched to a gene: 5. The CDR3 extends over 15 amino acids. The germline V gene has CDR1 SNHLY and CDR2 FYNNEI.